Listed below are T cell receptor beta chains from one sample, sequenced in a study of blood T cells in healthy people across ages. Each CDR3 protein is one row after TCRdb ran MiXCR on the 5' RACE reads. Counted here are about 1.6 million distinct CDR3 sequences, 30% to 40% occurring once; the ten biggest clones make up around 10%. The material sequenced was blood. The origin of the receptors is a woman in her thirties in good health. CDR3s include the opening cysteine and the closing phenylalanine or tryptophan. Each record gives: clone size, D gene, J gene, V gene, CDR3 protein, CDR3 DNA. D genes are given only for firm matches. Size values are once, few and many counts, or a class for expanded clones, and some rows have none.

NA,NA,TRBJ1-1,TRBV7-2,CASSVGPFHTEAFF,TGTGCCAGCAGCGTGGGACCCTTCCACACTGAAGCTTTCTTT
once,NA,TRBJ2-2,TRBV6-6,CASRTDPSNTGELFF,TGTGCCAGCAGGACGGACCCAAGTAACACCGGGGAGCTGTTTTTT
many,TRBD2,TRBJ2-7,TRBV4-1,CASRRTSGPSYEQYF,TGCGCCAGCAGGCGGACTAGCGGACCTTCCTACGAGCAGTACTTC
few,TRBD2,TRBJ2-1,TRBV20-1,CSAYDGTTNEQFF,TGCAGTGCGTACGACGGGACTACCAATGAGCAGTTCTTC
NA,NA,TRBJ2-2,TRBV2,CASSGSSGRNTGELFF,TGTGCCAGCAGCGGTTCGTCGGGGCGGAACACCGGGGAGCTGTTTTTT
many,NA,TRBJ1-1,TRBV27,CASSPTGMNTEAFF,TGTGCCAGCAGCCCGACAGGCATGAACACTGAAGCTTTCTTT
NA,TRBD1,TRBJ2-1,TRBV14,CASSQDGGPGQGRWFMSYNEQFF,TGTGCCAGCAGCCAAGATGGGGGCCCGGGACAGGGGAGGTGGTTTATGTCCTACAATGAGCAGTTCTTC
NA,TRBD2,TRBJ2-1,TRBV19,CASSPGTSGGNSYNEQFF,TGTGCCAGTAGTCCCGGGACTAGCGGGGGAAACTCCTACAATGAGCAGTTCTTC
few,NA,TRBJ2-7,TRBV20-1,CSARDGGGAFNPYEQYF,TGCAGTGCTAGAGATGGAGGCGGGGCCTTTAACCCCTACGAGCAGTACTTC
many,NA,TRBJ2-1,TRBV2,CASGAHNEQFF,TGTGCCAGCGGGGCTCACAATGAGCAGTTCTTC
NA,TRBD1,TRBJ2-7,TRBV6-1,CASSWTSGTGRYEQYF,TGTGCCAGCAGTTGGACTTCCGGGACAGGGAGGTACGAGCAGTACTTC
NA,TRBD1,TRBJ2-3,TRBV28,CASSLDRGLADTQYF,TGTGCCAGCAGTCTGGACAGGGGGTTGGCAGATACGCAGTATTTT
few,NA,TRBJ2-2,TRBV29-1,CSVERQITGELFF,TGCAGCGTTGAACGGCAGATCACCGGGGAGCTGTTTTTT
many,TRBD1,TRBJ2-7,TRBV29-1,CSVRGQGHEQYF,TGCAGCGTTAGGGGACAGGGCCACGAGCAGTACTTC
NA,TRBD2,TRBJ2-5,TRBV4-1,CASSQVGGLAANEQYF,TGCGCCAGCAGCCAAGTGGGGGGACTAGCAGCCAATGAGCAGTACTTC
NA,NA,TRBJ2-3,TRBV5-1,CASSLEGAPVGDTQYF,TGCGCCAGCAGCTTGGAGGGTGCCCCGGTTGGAGATACGCAGTATTTT
NA,NA,TRBJ2-5,TRBV6-2/TRBV6-3,CASSFRAGTQYF,TGTGCCAGCAGTTTCAGGGCTGGGACCCAGTACTTC
NA,NA,TRBJ2-2,TRBV4-1,CASSHPSAGELFF,TGCGCCAGCAGCCATCCTAGCGCCGGGGAGCTGTTTTTT